This record looks at one TCR beta chain sequence and its context. With random hexamers, reverse transcription was performed on about 0.5 to 1 ug of RNA. TCRdb re-called the immunoSEQ multiplex PCR reads through MiXCR, storing one row per CDR3 protein. Found here are 160,000 or so distinct CDR3 sequences, 90% to 95% of them singletons; the top ten hold more than 0.095%. The data belong to a study of CD8 T cells in Susac syndrome. CDR3 length: 15 residues. Trimming stripped 1 base from V and 4 bases from J, with 11 bases between. Germline lookup yields CDR1 SEHNR and CDR2 FQNEAQ (reference sequence). The sequence was collected from a human donor with Susac syndrome. The chain carries TRBV7-9 and TRBJ1-5; possibly TRBD1 for D (5 bases). The sequenced sample was CD4+ T cells from PBMCs. The CDR3 coding sequence is TGTGCCAGCAGCTTAGACTGGGCAGGGAATCAGCCCCAGCATTTT. This encodes CASSLDWAGNQPQHF.